One sample yielded the 24 T cell receptor beta chains listed below, sequenced in a study of blood T cells in healthy people across ages. Using a J-beta primer mix together with a sample-barcoded 5' primer, a second PCR was run for about 6 to 12 cycles. MiXCR was run by TCRdb on the 5' RACE reads, yielding one entry per CDR3 protein. The sample records approximately 880,000 distinct CDR3 sequences, roughly 52% being singletons. Material for sequencing was blood. The receptors were sampled from a man aged 25-45 years in good health.

CDR3 nucleotide sequence: TGTGCCAGCAGCCGACGGGACAGCCGAAACTATGGCTACACCTTC. This codes for CASSRRDSRNYGYTF. This chain connects TRBV6-2 or TRBV6-3 to TRBJ1-2; 7 bases align to TRBD1. Germline V CDR1 and CDR2: MNHEY, SVGEGT. V was clipped by 6 bases and J by 2 bases; unmatched bases: 9. The CDR3 has 15 amino acids.

This clonotype was seen a few times. The chain is built from TRBV4-1 and TRBJ2-3; D uncertain. Germline V gene data show CDR1 as MGHRA and CDR2 as YSYEKL. Deletions cut 0 bases from V and 7 bases from J, with 11 bases between. This CDR3 has 14 residues. The chain's CDR3 is CASSQDQEFNTQYF. The CDR3 bases are TGCGCCAGCAGCCAAGATCAGGAATTCAATACGCAGTATTTT.

The V and J genes are TRBV20-1 and TRBJ1-2; D unclear. V shed 3 bases and J shed 0 bases, with 5 bases lying between them. Germline values: CDR1 DFQATT, CDR2 SNEGSKA (reference sequence). The CDR3 is 12 amino acids. The DNA of the CDR3 is TGCAGTGCTAGTAGCACTAACTATGGCTACACCTTC. Its protein is CSASSTNYGYTF.

This clonotype showed up just a few times. The chain couples TRBV7-9 to TRBJ1-2; D may be TRBD1 (5 bases). This CDR3 is 17 amino acids long. Germline V gives CDR1 SEHNR, CDR2 FQNEAQ (reference sequence). V was pared by 5 bases and J by 4 bases, with 23 bases between. CDR3: CASSRRGGLASFYGYTF. CDR3 sequence (DNA): TGTGCCAGCAGCCGCCGGGGGGGGTTAGCCTCCTTCTATGGCTACACCTTC.

The chain joins TRBV5-1 to TRBJ2-5, with D perhaps matching TRBD1 or TRBD2 (5 bases each). From germline, CDR1 is SGHRS and CDR2 YFSETQ. Trimming took 0 bases from V and 5 from J, leaving 8 bases between them. The CDR3 spans 13 residues. The CDR3 region has the DNA TGCGCCAGCAGCTTGGCGGGGCACGAGACCCAGTACTTC. Encoded protein: CASSLAGHETQYF.

This clonotype was observed many times. This chain links TRBV7-8 with TRBJ2-7; no definite D call. The CDR3 loop spans 14 amino acids. CDR1 SGHVS and CDR2 FQNEAQ come from the germline V gene. Trimming cost V 4 bases and J 0 bases, with 10 bases left between them. The CDR3 reads CASSSGPDSYEQYF. The CDR3 DNA follows: TGTGCCAGCAGCTCTGGTCCGGACTCCTACGAGCAGTACTTC.

The V and J genes are TRBV12-3 or TRBV12-4 and TRBJ1-1; no clear D. With 4 bases removed from V and 4 bases from J, the gap between germline ends came to 19 bases. The CDR3 spans 16 residues. The CDR3 region is CASSSYATGYGTEAFF. The CDR3 DNA is TGTGCCAGCAGTTCCTATGCCACGGGCTACGGCACTGAAGCTTTCTTT.

The gene calls are TRBV7-2 and TRBJ2-7; D unclear. Between the trimmed V and J ends, which lost 2 bases and 2 bases, there was a span of 13 bases. This CDR3 contains 15 residues. Germline CDR1 SGHTA, CDR2 FQGNSA. Here the CDR3 reads CASSLRPDHTYEQYF. The CDR3, as DNA: TGTGCCAGCAGCTTACGCCCGGACCACACCTACGAGCAGTACTTC.

The chain joins TRBV2 to TRBJ2-3; D is possibly TRBD2 (5 bases). Germline V lookup: CDR1 SNHLY, CDR2 FYNNEI. The V end was cut by 7 bases, the J end by 2 bases, with 13 bases between. The CDR3 is made up of 14 amino acids. The CDR3 nucleotides read TGTGCCAGCAAGAGAGGGCGGTCCACAGATACGCAGTATTTT. Protein: CASKRGRSTDTQYF.

The chain combines TRBV6-5 with TRBJ2-5; tentative D call: TRBD1 (6 bases). This CDR3 contains 14 residues. The V gene lost 6 bases and the J gene lost 4 bases, with 15 bases spanning the gap. CDR1 MNHEY and CDR2 SVGAGI come from the germline V gene. In DNA form, the CDR3 reads TGTGCCAGCAGACCCCCGACAGGCCCAGAGACCCAGTACTTC. Translated: CASRPPTGPETQYF.

This chain links TRBV6-1 with TRBJ1-2; maybe TRBD1 (6 bases). This CDR3 has 13 residues. Germline V gene sequence: CDR1 MNHNS, CDR2 SASEGT. V was clipped by 7 bases and J by 7 bases, with 16 bases between them. In nucleotides, the CDR3 is TGTGCCAGCATTGGGATGCGGGGGCTTGGCTACACCTTC. This encodes CASIGMRGLGYTF.

J is TRBJ2-5 and V is TRBV12-5; TRBD2 aligns across 7 bases. The CDR3 extends over 15 amino acids. Germline lookup yields CDR1 LGHNT and CDR2 FRNRAP. Trimming cost V 4 bases and J 1 base; bases outside gene matches: 6. CDR3 sequence reads: CASGWPTGGQETQYF. Here the CDR3 DNA reads TGTGCTAGTGGTTGGCCCACGGGGGGCCAAGAGACCCAGTACTTC.

This clonotype was detected a few times. The rearrangement joins TRBV5-1 to TRBJ2-1, with 11 bases aligning to TRBD2. The CDR3 has 16 residues. In germline, CDR1 is SGHRS, CDR2 YFSETQ. The J segment lost 4 bases and the V segment lost 4 bases, leaving 7 bases of the junction unmatched. This chain's CDR3 is CASSAGTSGAYNEQFF. CDR3 DNA sequence: TGCGCCAGCAGCGCGGGGACTAGCGGAGCTTACAATGAGCAGTTCTTC.

A word on this clonotype: A read error may explain this, as a much larger clone is one base away. Written as DNA, the CDR3 is TGTGCCAGCAGTCGACGGGGCGGGAACATTCAGTACTTC. Translating it yields CASSRRGGNIQYF. The chain has TRBV6-2 or TRBV6-3 and TRBJ2-4; TRBD1 or TRBD2 may be the D gene (5 bases each). The CDR3 sequence is 13 residues long. The germline gives CDR1 MNHEY, CDR2 SVGEGT. Trimming removed 5 bases from V and 7 bases from J, with 12 bases in between.

The chain joins TRBV29-1 to TRBJ2-7, with unresolved D. Germline loops: CDR1 SQVTM, CDR2 ANQGSEA. The CDR3 totals 11 residues. V was shortened by 6 bases and J by 3 bases, with 9 bases between the two germline ends. The CDR3 nucleotides are TGCAGCGTAAGGGATTTCTACGAGCAGTACTTC. Translation gives CSVRDFYEQYF.

This clonotype showed up many times. The rearrangement links TRBV4-2 to TRBJ2-5, with TRBD2 matching over 8 bases. The CDR3 totals 14 residues. From germline, CDR1 is LGHNA and CDR2 YNFKEQ. V lost 1 base to trimming and J lost 4 bases; unmatched junction nucleotides: 2. The CDR3 is CASSQGSGGETQYF. CDR3 nucleotide sequence: TGTGCCAGCAGCCAAGGCAGCGGGGGAGAGACCCAGTACTTC.

V and J are TRBV6-5 and TRBJ1-2; TRBD1 matches 9 bases. CDR3 length: 14 residues. Germline V CDR1 and CDR2: MNHEY, SVGAGI. The trim removed 8 bases at V and 5 bases at J, leaving 9 bases unmatched. CDR3: CASGPWDRDYGYTF. The CDR3 nucleotides are TGTGCCAGCGGGCCATGGGACAGGGATTATGGCTACACCTTC.

This chain joins TRBV6-5 and TRBJ2-1; the D gene could be TRBD1 or TRBD2 (5 bases each). Trimming removed 6 bases at V and 3 bases at J, with 18 bases between. Germline loops: CDR1 MNHEY, CDR2 SVGAGI. The CDR3 sequence is 16 residues long. CDR3 residues: CASSITGPRGYNEQFF. The CDR3 bases are TGTGCCAGCAGCATTACTGGGCCGAGGGGCTACAATGAGCAGTTCTTC.

The chain has TRBV9 and TRBJ2-1, with 11 bases aligning to TRBD2. V trimming: 3 bases; J trimming: 6 bases; junction bases outside the gene matches: 8. From germline, CDR1 is SGDLS and CDR2 YYNGEE. The CDR3 totals 16 residues. The CDR3 DNA follows: TGTGCCAGCAGCGGATTAGCGGGGGGGCCTGCCAATGAGCAGTTCTTC. Translating it yields CASSGLAGGPANEQFF.

This chain uses TRBV10-3 with TRBJ2-7; D might be TRBD1 or TRBD2, each matching 5 bases. V shed 5 bases and J shed 5 bases, with 19 bases lying between them. This CDR3 has 15 amino acids. Germline values: CDR1 ENHRY, CDR2 SYGVKD. This CDR3 reads CAISNTGTGVNEQYF. The CDR3 DNA reads as TGTGCCATCAGTAACACCGGGACCGGTGTCAACGAGCAGTACTTC.

The table lists this clonotype with a few counts. V gene TRBV5-1 combines with J gene TRBJ1-1, with D tentatively TRBD1 (6 bases). V was trimmed by 0 bases and J by 1 base, leaving 13 bases between them. CDR3 length: 16 residues. Germline values: CDR1 SGHRS, CDR2 YFSETQ. The CDR3 nucleotides read TGCGCCAGCAGCTTGGACCCAGGGGTAGGGAACACTGAAGCTTTCTTT. It is translated as CASSLDPGVGNTEAFF.

About this clonotype: This could be a read error, since a much larger clone is one nucleotide away. The chain carries TRBV9 and TRBJ1-6; TRBD1 matches 9 bases. The germline V gene encodes CDR1 SGDLS and CDR2 YYNGEE. The CDR3 totals 16 residues. The CDR3 coding sequence is TGTGCCAGCAGCGGACGGACAGGGGACACGAAGTCACCCCCCCACTTT. It is translated as CASSGRTGDTKSPPHF.

Here the CDR3 reads CASSPRRREQFF. In nucleotides, the CDR3 is TGTGCCAGCAGTCCGCGGAGACGTGAGCAGTTCTTC. This chain uses TRBV12-3 or TRBV12-4 with TRBJ2-1; D gene ambiguous. Trimming pared 5 bases from V and 9 bases from J, leaving 11 bases between. The CDR3 consists of 12 residues.

This rearrangement joins TRBV6-2 or TRBV6-3 to TRBJ2-1, with 13 nucleotides matching TRBD2. V lost 5 bases to trimming and J lost 2 bases; unmatched junction nucleotides: 12. The V gene's germline CDR1 is MNHEY and CDR2 SVGEGT. CDR3 length: 19 amino acids. Written as DNA, the CDR3 is TGTGCCAGCAGTCCGATGGGACTAGCGGGGTTATTCCCCTACAATGAGCAGTTCTTC. The encoded protein is CASSPMGLAGLFPYNEQFF.